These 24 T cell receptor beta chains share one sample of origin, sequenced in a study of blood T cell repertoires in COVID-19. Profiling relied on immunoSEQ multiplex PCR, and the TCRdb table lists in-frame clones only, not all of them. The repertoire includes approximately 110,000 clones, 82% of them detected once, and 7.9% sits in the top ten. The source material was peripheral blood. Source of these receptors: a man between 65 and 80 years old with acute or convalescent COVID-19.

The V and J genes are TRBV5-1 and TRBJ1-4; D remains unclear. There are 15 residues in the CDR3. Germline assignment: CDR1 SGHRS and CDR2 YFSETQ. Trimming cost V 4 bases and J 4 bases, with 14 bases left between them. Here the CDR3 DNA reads TGCGCCAGCAGCCCGGAGACGGACTTTAATGAAAAACTGTTTTTT. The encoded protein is CASSPETDFNEKLFF. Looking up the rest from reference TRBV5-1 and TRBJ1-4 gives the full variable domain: KAGVTQTPRYLIKTRGQQVTLSCSPISGHRSVSWYQQTPGQGLQFLFEYFSETQRNKGNFPGRFSGRQFSNSRSEMNVSTLELGDSALYLCASSPETDFNEKLFFGSGTQLSVL.

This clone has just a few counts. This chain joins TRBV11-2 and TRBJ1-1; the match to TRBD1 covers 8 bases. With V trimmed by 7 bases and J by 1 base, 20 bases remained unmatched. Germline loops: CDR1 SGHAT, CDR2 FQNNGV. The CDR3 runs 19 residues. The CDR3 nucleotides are TGTGCCAGCACCTCCCTGGCAACCGGGACAGGATTTAAGAACACTGAAGCTTTCTTT. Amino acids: CASTSLATGTGFKNTEAFF.

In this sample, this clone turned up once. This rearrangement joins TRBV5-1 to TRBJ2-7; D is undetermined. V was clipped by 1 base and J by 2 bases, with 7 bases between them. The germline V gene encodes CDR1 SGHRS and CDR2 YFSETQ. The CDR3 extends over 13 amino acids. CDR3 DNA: TGCGCCAGCAGCTTGAACCCTACCTACGAGCAGTACTTC. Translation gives CASSLNPTYEQYF.

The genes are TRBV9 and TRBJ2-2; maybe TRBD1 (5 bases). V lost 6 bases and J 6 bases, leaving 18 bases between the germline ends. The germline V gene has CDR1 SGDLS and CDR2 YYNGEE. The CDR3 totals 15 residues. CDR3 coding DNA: TGTGCCAGCACCCGACAGAGCTTCGGCTCCGGGGAGCTGTTTTTT. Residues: CASTRQSFGSGELFF. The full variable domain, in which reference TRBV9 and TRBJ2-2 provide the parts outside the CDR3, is DSGVTQTPKHLITATGQRVTLRCSPRSGDLSVYWYQQSLDQGLQFLIQYYNGEERAKGNILERFSAQQFPDLHSELNLSSLELGDSALYFCASTRQSFGSGELFFGEGSRLTVL.

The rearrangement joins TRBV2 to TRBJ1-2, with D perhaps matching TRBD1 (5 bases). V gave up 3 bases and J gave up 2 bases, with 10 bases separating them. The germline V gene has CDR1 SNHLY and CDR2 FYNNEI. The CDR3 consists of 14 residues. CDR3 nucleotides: TGTGCCAGCAGTGACCGGGGGACCAACTATGGCTACACCTTC. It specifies CASSDRGTNYGYTF.

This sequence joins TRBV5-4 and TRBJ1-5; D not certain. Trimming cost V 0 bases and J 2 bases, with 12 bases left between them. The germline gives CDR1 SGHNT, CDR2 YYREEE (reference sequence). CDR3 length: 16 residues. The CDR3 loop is CASSLGGIAGNQPQHF. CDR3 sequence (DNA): TGTGCCAGCAGCTTGGGCGGGATCGCGGGCAATCAGCCCCAGCATTTT.

For the CDR3, the DNA is TGTGCCAGCAGCTCGAGGGCCAGGTACTCGTCGGGGGAGCAGTACTTC. Translated, it gives CASSSRARYSSGEQYF. V is TRBV7-2 and J is TRBJ2-7; D is possibly TRBD2 (5 bases). This CDR3 has 16 residues. V dropped 4 bases and J dropped 7 bases, with 23 bases sitting between them. Germline values: CDR1 SGHTA, CDR2 FQGNSA.

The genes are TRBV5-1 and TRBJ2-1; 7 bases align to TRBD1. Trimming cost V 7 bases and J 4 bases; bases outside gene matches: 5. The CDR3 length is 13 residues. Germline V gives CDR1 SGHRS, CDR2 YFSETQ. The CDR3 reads CASQGQTYNEQFF. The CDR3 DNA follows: TGCGCCAGCCAGGGACAGACATACAATGAGCAGTTCTTC.

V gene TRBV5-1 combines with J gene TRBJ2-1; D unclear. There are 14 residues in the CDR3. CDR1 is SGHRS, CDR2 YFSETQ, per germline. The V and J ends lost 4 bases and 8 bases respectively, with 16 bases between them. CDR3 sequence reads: CASSTNPVLDEQFF. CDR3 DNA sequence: TGCGCCAGCAGCACTAACCCTGTGTTGGATGAGCAGTTCTTC.

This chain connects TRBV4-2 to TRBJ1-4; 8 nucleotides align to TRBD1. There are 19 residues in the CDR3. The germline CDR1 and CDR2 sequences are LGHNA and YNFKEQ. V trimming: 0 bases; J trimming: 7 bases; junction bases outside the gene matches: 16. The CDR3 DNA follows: TGTGCCAGCAGCCAAGAGGGTTCAGGGGGCGTCACTTCTGCTGAAAAACTGTTTTTT. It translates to CASSQEGSGGVTSAEKLFF.

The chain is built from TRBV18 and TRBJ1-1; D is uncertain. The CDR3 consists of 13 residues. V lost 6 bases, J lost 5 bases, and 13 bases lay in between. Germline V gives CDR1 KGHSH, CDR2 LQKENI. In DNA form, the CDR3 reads TGTGCCAGCTCTTTCGAACGAGGAACTGAAGCTTTCTTT. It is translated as CASSFERGTEAFF.

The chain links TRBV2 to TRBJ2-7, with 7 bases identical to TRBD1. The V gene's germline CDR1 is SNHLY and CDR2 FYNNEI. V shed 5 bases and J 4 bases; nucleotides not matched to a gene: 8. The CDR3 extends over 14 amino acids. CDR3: CASSTNRGLYEQYF. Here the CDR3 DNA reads TGTGCCAGCAGTACTAACAGGGGCTTGTACGAGCAGTACTTC.

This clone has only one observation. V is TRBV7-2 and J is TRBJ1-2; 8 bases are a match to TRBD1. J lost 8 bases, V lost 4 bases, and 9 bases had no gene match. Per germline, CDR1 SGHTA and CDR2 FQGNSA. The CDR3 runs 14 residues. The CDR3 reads CASSSSTGVRGYTF. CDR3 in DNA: TGTGCCAGCAGCTCATCGACAGGGGTCCGAGGCTACACCTTC. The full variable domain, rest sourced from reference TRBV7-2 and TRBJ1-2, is GAGVSQSPSNKVTEKGKDVELRCDPISGHTALYWYRQSLGQGLEFLIYFQGNSAPDKSGLPSDRFSAERTGGSVSTLTIQRTQQEDSAVYLCASSSSTGVRGYTFGSGTRLTVV.

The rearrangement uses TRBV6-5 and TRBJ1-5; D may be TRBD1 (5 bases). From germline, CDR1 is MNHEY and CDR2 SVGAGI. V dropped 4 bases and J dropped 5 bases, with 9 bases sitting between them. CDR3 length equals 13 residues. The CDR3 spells CASSSRGDQPQHF. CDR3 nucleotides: TGTGCCAGCAGTTCGCGGGGCGATCAGCCCCAGCATTTT.

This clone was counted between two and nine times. The CDR3 reads CSAKELSGTSGRSDTQYF. Here the CDR3 DNA reads TGCAGCGCCAAAGAACTTTCTGGGACTAGCGGGAGGTCAGATACGCAGTATTTT. The rearrangement uses TRBV29-1 and TRBJ2-3; 15 bases are shared with TRBD2. The CDR3 sequence is 18 residues long. Germline CDR1 SQVTM, CDR2 ANQGSEA. The V segment lost 7 bases and the J segment 4 bases; nucleotides outside the gene matches: 15.

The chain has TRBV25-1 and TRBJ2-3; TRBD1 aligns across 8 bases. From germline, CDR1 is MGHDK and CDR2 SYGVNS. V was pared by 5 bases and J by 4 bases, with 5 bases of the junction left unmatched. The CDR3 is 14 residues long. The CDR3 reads CASSTTGAPDTQYF. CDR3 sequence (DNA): TGTGCCAGCAGTACGACAGGGGCCCCAGATACGCAGTATTTT.

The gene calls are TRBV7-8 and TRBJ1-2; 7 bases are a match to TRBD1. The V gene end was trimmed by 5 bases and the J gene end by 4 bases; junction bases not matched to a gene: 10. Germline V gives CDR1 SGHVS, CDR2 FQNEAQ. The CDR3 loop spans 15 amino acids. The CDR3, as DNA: TGTGCCAGCAGCCCGGGGACAGAGAGGGGCTATGGCTACACCTTC. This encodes CASSPGTERGYGYTF.

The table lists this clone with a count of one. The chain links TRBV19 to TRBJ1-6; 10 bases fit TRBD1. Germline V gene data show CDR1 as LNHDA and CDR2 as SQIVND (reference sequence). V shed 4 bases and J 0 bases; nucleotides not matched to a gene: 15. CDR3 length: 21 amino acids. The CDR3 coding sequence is TGTGCCAGTAGTAGCCCACTGGGACAGGGGACGATTATCTCCTATAATTCACCCCTCCACTTT. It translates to CASSSPLGQGTIISYNSPLHF.

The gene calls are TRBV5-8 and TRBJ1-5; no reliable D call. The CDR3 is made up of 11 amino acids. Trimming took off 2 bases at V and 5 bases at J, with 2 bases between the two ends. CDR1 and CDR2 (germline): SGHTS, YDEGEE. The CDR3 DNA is TGTGCCAGCAGCTTCTATCAGCCCCAGCATTTT. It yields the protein CASSFYQPQHF. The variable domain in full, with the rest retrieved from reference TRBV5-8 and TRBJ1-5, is EAGVTQSPTHLIKTRGQQATLRCSPISGHTSVYWYQQALGLGLQFLLWYDEGEERNRGNFPPRFSGRQFPNYSSELNVNALELEDSALYLCASSFYQPQHFGDGTRLSIL.

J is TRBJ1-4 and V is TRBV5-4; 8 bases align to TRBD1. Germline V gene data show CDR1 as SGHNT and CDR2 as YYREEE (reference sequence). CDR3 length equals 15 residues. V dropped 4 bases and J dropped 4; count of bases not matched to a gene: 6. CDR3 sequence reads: CASSLGQGDNEKLFF. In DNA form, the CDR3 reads TGTGCCAGCAGCCTAGGACAGGGAGATAATGAAAAACTGTTTTTT.

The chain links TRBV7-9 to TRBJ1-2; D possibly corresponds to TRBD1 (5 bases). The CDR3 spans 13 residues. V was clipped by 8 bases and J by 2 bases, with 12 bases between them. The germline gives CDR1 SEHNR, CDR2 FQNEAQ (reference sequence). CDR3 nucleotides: TGTGCCAGCGGGGAGGGGAGGAACTATGGCTACACCTTC. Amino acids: CASGEGRNYGYTF.

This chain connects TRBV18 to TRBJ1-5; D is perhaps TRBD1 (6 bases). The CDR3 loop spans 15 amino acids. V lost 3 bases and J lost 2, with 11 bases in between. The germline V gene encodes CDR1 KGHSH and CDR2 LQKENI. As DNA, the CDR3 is TGTGCCAGCTCACCCCTCAGGGGTGGCAATCAGCCCCAGCATTTT. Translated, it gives CASSPLRGGNQPQHF.

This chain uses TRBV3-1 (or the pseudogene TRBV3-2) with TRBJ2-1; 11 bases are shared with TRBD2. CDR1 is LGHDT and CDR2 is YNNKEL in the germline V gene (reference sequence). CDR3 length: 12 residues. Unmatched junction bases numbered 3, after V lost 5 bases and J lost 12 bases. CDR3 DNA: TGTGCCAGCAGCTGGCTAGCGGGGGGGCAGTTCTTC. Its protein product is CASSWLAGGQFF.

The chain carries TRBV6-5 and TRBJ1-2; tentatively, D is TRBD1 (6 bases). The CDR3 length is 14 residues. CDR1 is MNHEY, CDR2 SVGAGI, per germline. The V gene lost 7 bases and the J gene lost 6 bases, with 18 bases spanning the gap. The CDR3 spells CASTLTQGRDGYTF. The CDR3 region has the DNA TGTGCCAGCACCTTGACCCAGGGGAGGGATGGCTACACCTTC.